The T cell receptor beta chain described here comes from a study of shared clonotypes between healthy human individuals. Study-wide results and limits: Estimated richness values were generally larger in naive subsets than in memory subsets.

After removal of 9 bases from V and 4 bases from J, the junction contained 31 bases not matched to a gene. Germline V gene data show CDR1 as MDHEN and CDR2 as SYDVKM. The CDR3 is made up of 22 amino acids. Libraries were prepared by immunoSEQ multiplex PCR; TCRdb keeps only in-frame clonotypes and omits some of them. The top ten hold about 0.38% of the sample, which has around 2.5 million clones, approximately 93% seen once. A note on this clone: The target antigen is unknown.

The sequence came from a man aged 18 to 29 in good health. Some clones in this sample may be carry-over from other donors' samples. The rearrangement uses TRBV28 and TRBJ2-3, with TRBD2 matching over 10 bases. Sequences were obtained from naive CD4+ T cells from PBMCs. The subset here: CD45RA+ positively selected. DNA of the CDR3: TGTGCCAGTTCCCAAGCGCAGGGGGCGCTAGCGGGAGACTTTTCTCTCCCAGATACGCAGTATTTT. It is translated as CASSQAQGALAGDFSLPDTQYF. Complete variable domain (other parts from reference TRBV28 and TRBJ2-3): DVKVTQSSRYLVKRTGEKVFLECVQDMDHENMFWYRQDPGLGLRLIYFSYDVKMKEKGDIPEGYSVSREKKERFSLILESASTNQTSMYLCASSQAQGALAGDFSLPDTQYFGPGTRLTVL.